These 12 T cell receptor beta chains came from one sample sequenced in a study of blood T cell repertoires in COVID-19. Clones were read by immunoSEQ multiplex PCR, and TCRdb kept only the in-frame ones, dropping some. This table holds tens of thousands of clones, roughly 83% found once. The sample comprised peripheral blood. Receptors originate from a woman aged 55-69 years with acute or convalescent COVID-19.

The chain joins TRBV2 to TRBJ2-3; tentative D call: TRBD1 (6 bases). Trimming removed 4 bases from V and 6 bases from J, with 14 bases in between. This CDR3 contains 14 residues. Germline lookup yields CDR1 SNHLY and CDR2 FYNNEI. The CDR3 nucleotides read TGTGCCAGCAGTGGTGGGGGCGGTTCGGATACGCAGTATTTT. Residues: CASSGGGGSDTQYF.

The rearrangement links TRBV19 to TRBJ1-5; D gene uncertain. The CDR3 totals 15 residues. Germline CDR1 and CDR2: LNHDA and SQIVND (reference sequence). The V gene lost 5 bases and the J gene lost 6 bases, with 17 bases spanning the gap. The CDR3 sequence: CASSAEGQVRQPQHF. CDR3 sequence (DNA): TGTGCCAGTAGTGCGGAGGGTCAAGTTCGTCAGCCCCAGCATTTT.

The genes are TRBV27 and TRBJ2-1; TRBD2 matches at 12 bases. The CDR3 spans 19 residues. With V trimmed by 8 bases and J by 0 bases, 14 bases remained unmatched. Germline V gene sequence: CDR1 MNHEY, CDR2 SMNVEV (reference sequence). The CDR3 DNA sequence: TGTGCCAGCGAGAAGACTAGCGGGGGAGCAAGGAGCTCCTACAATGAGCAGTTCTTC. Protein product: CASEKTSGGARSSYNEQFF.

The V and J genes are TRBV29-1 and TRBJ1-1, with D unresolved. The germline V and J ends were trimmed by 5 bases and 0 bases, with 10 bases remaining between them. CDR3 length: 13 residues. The germline CDR1 and CDR2 sequences are SQVTM and ANQGSEA. The CDR3 sequence is CSVSTGMNTEAFF. In DNA, the CDR3 is TGCAGCGTTTCGACGGGGATGAACACTGAAGCTTTCTTT.

In nucleotides, the CDR3 is TGTGCCAGCAGCCGCGACAGGGGAGGTCAGCCCCAGCATTTT. Encoded protein: CASSRDRGGQPQHF. The chain uses TRBV9 and TRBJ1-5, with TRBD1 matching 8 bases. CDR1 SGDLS and CDR2 YYNGEE come from the germline V gene. V lost 4 bases to trimming and J lost 6 bases; unmatched junction nucleotides: 6. CDR3 length equals 14 residues.

V and J are TRBV6-1 and TRBJ2-7; 11 bases map to TRBD2. The germline V gene encodes CDR1 MNHNS and CDR2 SASEGT. The trim removed 4 bases at V and 2 bases at J, leaving 4 bases unmatched. The CDR3 covers 15 residues. Here the CDR3 reads CASSAGTSGTYEQYF. CDR3 in DNA: TGTGCCAGCAGTGCGGGGACTAGCGGAACCTACGAGCAGTACTTC.

CDR3 sequence reads: CSVLTGEGETQYF. The CDR3 region has the DNA TGCAGCGTATTGACAGGGGAGGGAGAGACCCAGTACTTC. V usage is TRBV29-1 and J usage is TRBJ2-5; perhaps TRBD1 as D (8 bases). V was clipped by 6 bases and J by 4 bases, with 15 bases between them. This CDR3 spans 13 amino acids. In germline, CDR1 is SQVTM, CDR2 ANQGSEA.

V and J are TRBV6-2 or TRBV6-3 and TRBJ2-7, with 10 bases lining up with TRBD2. Germline V CDR1 and CDR2: MNHEY, SVGEGT. The ends lost 5 bases at V and 13 bases at J; junction bases unmatched: 5. This CDR3 has 11 residues. The CDR3 nucleotides read TGTGCCAGCAGTACCGGGACTAGCGCTTACTTC. Amino acid sequence: CASSTGTSAYF.

The chain is built from TRBV18 and TRBJ1-3; D call uncertain. Deletions cut 3 bases from V and 0 bases from J, with 21 bases between. CDR1 is KGHSH, CDR2 LQKENI, per germline. The CDR3 totals 19 residues. DNA of the CDR3: TGTGCCAGCTCACCGGGAGTTCCGCGCGATTATATCTCTGGAAACACCATATATTTT. Protein product: CASSPGVPRDYISGNTIYF.

The V gene is TRBV11-2, the J gene TRBJ2-5; 10 bases line up with TRBD1. This CDR3 spans 15 amino acids. Trimming at V came to 6 bases and at J to 1 base, leaving 5 bases not matched to a gene. Germline V gene sequence: CDR1 SGHAT, CDR2 FQNNGV. The CDR3 here is CASRSGQGLQETQYF. CDR3 DNA: TGTGCCAGCAGGTCGGGACAGGGGCTCCAAGAGACCCAGTACTTC.

This chain links TRBV6-1 with TRBJ2-7; 7 nucleotides match TRBD1. This CDR3 contains 13 residues. Germline-derived CDR1 and CDR2 are MNHNS and SASEGT. V gave up 3 bases and J gave up 7 bases; unmatched junction bases: 6. CDR3 DNA: TGTGCCAGCAGTGACAGGGGGATGAGGGAGCAGTACTTC. Its translation is CASSDRGMREQYF.

This clone was seen only once. CDR3 DNA: TGCGCCAGCAGCTTTGTACAGGGGGCGAGTGGAAACACCATATATTTT. It specifies CASSFVQGASGNTIYF. This rearrangement joins TRBV5-1 to TRBJ1-3, with 9 positions matching TRBD1. This CDR3 contains 16 residues. With V trimmed by 2 bases and J by 3 bases, 6 bases remained unmatched. Per the germline V gene, CDR1 is SGHRS and CDR2 is YFSETQ.